This T cell receptor (beta chain) was observed in a study of beta chain features in type 1 diabetes. Study-wide results and limits: Shorter templates may be favored by PCR, equally so in patients and controls.

V was cut by 8 bases and J by 4 bases, with 12 bases left in between. The V gene's germline CDR1 is SQVTM and CDR2 ANQGSEA. This CDR3 spans 11 amino acids. This clone was detected many times. Its matching antigen is unknown. Every bit of the isolated RNA underwent reverse transcription, so sequencing read expressed TCRB transcripts. Generated by immunoSEQ multiplex PCR, the TCRdb table keeps only in-frame clones and is missing some. The sample has under 300,000 clones; around a quarter are singletons. The TCR comes from a man under 40 in good health. V is TRBV29-1 and J is TRBJ2-7, with D possibly TRBD2 on 5 matching bases. The sample comprised central memory CD4+ T cells from blood. The CDR3 spells CSSGLPYEQYF. The CDR3 bases are TGCAGCTCTGGACTCCCTTACGAGCAGTACTTC.